This TCR beta chain was captured in a study of regulatory T cells in long-lasting Graves disease. Study-level points and caveats: The analysis examined peripheral blood only and excluded thyroid tissue.

Time point here: newly diagnosed GD, antithyroid drugs for less than 3 months. Generation of the TCR library employed RNA extracted from PBMCs. For TCR beta, libraries came from iRepertoire HTBI primers and Arm-PCR of CDR3 regions. One entry per CDR3 protein results from TCRdb running MiXCR on the multiplex PCR reads. This table holds roughly 220,000 distinct CDR3 sequences, approximately 20% found once. This clonotype has ten or more counts. Its matching antigen is unknown. This receptor was obtained from a female donor with Graves disease. The sample here was peripheral blood mononuclear cells (PBMCs), taken at new diagnosis, from a patient treated with antithyroid drugs.

This CDR3 reads CASSEQGAIGKLFF. The CDR3 coding sequence is TGTGCCAGCAGTGAACAGGGGGCGATAGGTAAACTGTTTTTT. The chain couples TRBV2 to TRBJ1-4; 8 nucleotides agree with TRBD1. The CDR3 is made up of 14 amino acids. Germline V lookup: CDR1 SNHLY, CDR2 FYNNEI. Germline trimming cut 2 bases from V and 11 bases from J; bases unmatched to any gene: 7.